The 20 T cell receptor beta chains given below trace back to one sample, sequenced in a study of T cells in Graves' hyperthyroidism and ophthalmopathy. Regions amplified from RNA transcripts were the TCR beta CDR3 regions. The study used the HTBI primer set for a first-round RT-PCR of the TCR CDR3. TCRdb recomputed calls from the multiplex PCR reads with MiXCR, one row per CDR3 protein. The profile shows about 350,000 distinct CDR3 sequences, about a sixth of them singletons. Sequences were obtained from blood. The receptors shown here come from a woman aged 40 to 55 with Graves' ophthalmopathy.

This clonotype was recorded at least ten times. The gene calls are TRBV27 and TRBJ1-1; TRBD1 agrees at 9 bases. Germline-derived CDR1 and CDR2 are MNHEY and SMNVEV (reference sequence). Germline trimming cut 4 bases from V and 6 bases from J; bases unmatched to any gene: 6. This CDR3 is 14 amino acids long. The CDR3 region has the DNA TGTGCCAGCAGTTCGCCGGGACAGGGTCCTGAAGCTTTCTTT. Its translation is CASSSPGQGPEAFF.

In its sample, this clonotype was seen many times. The chain links TRBV19 to TRBJ1-6, with D maybe TRBD1 (5 bases). The V gene lost 10 bases and the J gene lost 6 bases, with 13 bases spanning the gap. This CDR3 is 13 amino acids long. CDR1 is LNHDA, CDR2 SQIVND, per germline (reference sequence). The CDR3 here is CATAGGFNSPLHF. The CDR3 DNA reads TGTGCCACCGCCGGGGGATTTAATTCACCCCTCCACTTT.

This clonotype was found many times. V usage is TRBV7-2 and J usage is TRBJ1-1; no clear D gene. CDR1 and CDR2 (germline): SGHTA, FQGNSA. Between the trimmed V and J ends, which lost 3 bases and 4 bases, there was a span of 12 bases. This CDR3 is 14 amino acids long. Written as DNA, the CDR3 is TGTGCCAGCAGCTTTTCGGAGTGGGGCACTGAAGCTTTCTTT. Amino acid sequence: CASSFSEWGTEAFF.

This clonotype was seen repeatedly, ten times or more. The chain joins TRBV28 to TRBJ1-1, with D tentatively TRBD1 (6 bases). With 6 bases removed from V and 6 bases from J, the gap between germline ends came to 17 bases. The CDR3 length is 14 residues. Germline CDR1 is MDHEN and CDR2 is SYDVKM. CDR3 bases: TGTGCCAGCAGGCGGGTGGGGGGGCTGCCTGAAGCTTTCTTT. The encoded protein is CASRRVGGLPEAFF.

Ten or more counts support this clonotype. The J gene is TRBJ2-7, the V gene TRBV6-2 or TRBV6-3; D remains unclear. The CDR3 totals 13 residues. V lost 5 bases to trimming and J lost 0 bases, with 8 bases between them. The germline V gene has CDR1 MNHEY and CDR2 SVGEGT. As DNA, the CDR3 is TGTGCCAGCAGTCCCCTGGGCTCCTACGAGCAGTACTTC. As protein: CASSPLGSYEQYF.

This clonotype was counted at least ten times. The genes are TRBV29-1 and TRBJ1-1; no definite D call. The CDR3 has 11 amino acids. CDR1 is SQVTM, CDR2 ANQGSEA, per germline. The V gene lost 6 bases and the J gene lost 12 bases, with 17 bases spanning the gap. The CDR3 here is CSVPDPAGSFF. The CDR3 region has the DNA TGCAGCGTCCCGGACCCAGCTGGGTCTTTCTTT.

This clonotype was seen repeatedly, ten times or more. This chain joins TRBV5-1 and TRBJ1-3; no reliable D call. CDR1 and CDR2 (germline): SGHRS, YFSETQ. The CDR3 has 13 residues. V was trimmed by 6 bases and J by 0 bases, leaving 7 bases between them. DNA of the CDR3: TGCGCCAGCAAGTCGGGCTCTGGAAACACCATATATTTT. As protein: CASKSGSGNTIYF.

The chain employs TRBV20-1 and TRBJ2-7; TRBD1 agrees at 7 bases. V shed 4 bases and J 2 bases; nucleotides not matched to a gene: 11. Germline V gene data show CDR1 as DFQATT and CDR2 as SNEGSKA (reference sequence). The CDR3 runs to 15 residues. The DNA of the CDR3 is TGCAGTGCTACATCGTACCGGGACAGTCCCTACGAGCAGTACTTC. Protein product: CSATSYRDSPYEQYF.

Only a few counts were recorded for this clonotype. The CDR3 here is CASRKNSPLHF. The CDR3 nucleotides read TGTGCCAGTAGAAAGAATTCACCCCTCCACTTT. This chain connects TRBV2 to TRBJ1-6; D is unresolved. Trimming left V 9 bases short and J 7 bases short, with 7 bases between. The length of the CDR3 is 11 residues. Per the germline V gene, CDR1 is SNHLY and CDR2 is FYNNEI.

This chain uses TRBV27 with TRBJ2-5, with 9 positions matching TRBD1. The trim removed 5 bases at V and 5 bases at J, leaving 12 bases unmatched. Looked up from germline, CDR1 is MNHEY and CDR2 is SMNVEV (reference sequence). The CDR3 is 16 residues long. CDR3 bases: TGTGCCAGCAGTCGAGGGACAGGGTTACTCATGGAGACCCAGTACTTC. This gives the protein CASSRGTGLLMETQYF.

This clonotype was seen many times. The rearrangement uses TRBV27 and TRBJ1-2; no clear D. V lost 5 bases and J 2 bases, leaving 9 bases between the germline ends. Germline V gives CDR1 MNHEY, CDR2 SMNVEV (reference sequence). The CDR3 length is 13 residues. CDR3 loop: CASSARQNYGYTF. The CDR3 region has the DNA TGTGCCAGCAGTGCCCGACAAAACTATGGCTACACCTTC.

Worth noting for this clonotype: With a much larger clone just one base away, this may be a read error. The chain joins TRBV28 to TRBJ2-7; 7 nucleotides align to TRBD1. The CDR3 is 15 residues long. Germline-derived CDR1 and CDR2 are MDHEN and SYDVKM. This CDR3 is CVSSPEDRHLREQYF. CDR3 DNA sequence: TGTGTCAGCAGCCCCGAGGACAGGCACTTGAGGGAGCAGTACTTC.

This clonotype was observed many times. This may be a read error, as it is one base from a much larger clone. CDR3 region: CATGTDTYEQCF. CDR3 DNA: TGTGCCACCGGGACCGATACCTACGAGCAGTGCTTC. This chain connects TRBV12-3 or TRBV12-4 to TRBJ2-7; D might be TRBD1 or TRBD2, each matching 5 bases. The CDR3 runs 12 residues.

This clonotype came up a few times. This sequence joins TRBV7-3 and TRBJ2-2; 13 bases are shared with TRBD2. Germline loops: CDR1 SGHTA, CDR2 FQGTGA. The CDR3 runs to 21 residues. V shed 1 base and J 5 bases; nucleotides not matched to a gene: 16. The CDR3, as DNA: TGTGCCAGCAGCTTAAAATCCTCCCTGGGGGGACTAGCGGGACGGACCGGGGAGCTGTTTTTT. Its translation is CASSLKSSLGGLAGRTGELFF.

The CDR3 spells CASKEHSGANVLTF. The CDR3 DNA reads TGCGCCAGCAAGGAGCACTCTGGGGCCAACGTCCTGACTTTC. J is TRBJ2-6 and V is TRBV5-1; D uncertain. V lost 6 bases, J lost 0 bases, and 7 bases lay in between. Germline assignment: CDR1 SGHRS and CDR2 YFSETQ. This CDR3 contains 14 residues. The full variable domain, completed using reference TRBV5-1 and TRBJ2-6, is KAGVTQTPRYLIKTRGQQVTLSCSPISGHRSVSWYQQTPGQGLQFLFEYFSETQRNKGNFPGRFSGRQFSNSRSEMNVSTLELGDSALYLCASKEHSGANVLTFGAGSRLTVL.

This clonotype was detected ten times or more. The chain carries TRBV20-1 and TRBJ1-6, with a tentative D call TRBD1 (5 bases). V gave up 6 bases and J gave up 7 bases, with 16 bases separating them. From germline, CDR1 is DFQATT and CDR2 SNEGSKA (reference sequence). The CDR3 contains 14 residues. CDR3 DNA sequence: TGCAGTGCCAGGCCGGGACCGACCAATTCACCCCTCCACTTT. It yields the protein CSARPGPTNSPLHF.

This clonotype has a count of ten or more. Without the conserved terminal phenylalanine or tryptophan, this CDR3 likely stems from a read error. The gene calls are TRBV11-2 and TRBJ2-2; D is possibly TRBD1 (6 bases). The V end lost 6 bases, the J end lost 6 bases, and 11 bases lay between the germline ends. Germline V gives CDR1 SGHAT, CDR2 FQNNGV. This CDR3 has 13 amino acids. In nucleotides, the CDR3 is TGTGCCAGCAGGGATACAGGGTCCGGGGAGCTGTTTCTT. Its protein is CASRDTGSGELFL.

This clonotype was observed at least ten times. The chain uses TRBV7-3 and TRBJ1-5, with a possible D match to TRBD1 (5 bases). Trimming left V 1 base short and J 7 bases short, with 8 bases between. Germline V gene data show CDR1 as SGHTA and CDR2 as FQGTGA. The CDR3 loop spans 13 amino acids. CDR3 coding DNA: TGTGCCAGCAGCTTAAACCCAGGGCAGCCCCAGCATTTT. This codes for CASSLNPGQPQHF.

This clonotype was counted many times. The chain carries TRBV15 and TRBJ2-5; TRBD1 is a possible D gene (6 bases). Germline CDR1 is LNHNV and CDR2 is YYDKDF (reference sequence). The germline V and J ends were trimmed by 1 base and 5 bases, with 11 bases remaining between them. The CDR3 runs to 14 residues. The CDR3 sequence: CATSRGLRGETQYF. CDR3 nucleotide sequence: TGTGCCACCAGCAGAGGGCTAAGGGGGGAGACCCAGTACTTC.

This clonotype was seen repeatedly, ten times or more. Here the CDR3 reads CATSRDLRRGHSYEQYF. CDR3 nucleotide sequence: TGTGCCACCAGCAGAGACTTGCGGCGCGGGCACTCCTACGAGCAGTACTTC. This sequence joins TRBV15 and TRBJ2-7; a weak D match, TRBD2 (5 bases). The V and J ends lost 0 bases and 0 bases respectively, with 15 bases between them. Germline V lookup: CDR1 LNHNV, CDR2 YYDKDF (reference sequence). This CDR3 is built from 17 residues.